This TCR beta chain is drawn from a study of glioma-infiltrating T cells. Points from the study as a whole: Gliomas, especially low-grade, showed above-expected tissue-blood divergence; non-neoplastic patients showed below. Only very few CDR3 sequences appeared in both tissue and blood.

Trimming removed 3 bases from V and 3 bases from J, with 5 bases in between. Germline lookup yields CDR1 MDHEN and CDR2 SYDVKM. There are 12 residues in the CDR3. Ten or more counts support this clonotype. Its antigen remains unidentified. The iRepertoire nested amplicon-rescue multiplex PCR amplified TCR alpha and beta CDR3s from RNA. Tissue mRNA or PBMC total RNA, roughly 85-450 ng, went into one-step reverse transcription and amplification. One entry per CDR3 protein results from TCRdb running MiXCR on the multiplex PCR reads. The table records more than 100,000 distinct CDR3 sequences, around 31% of them present only once.

Sequenced: glioma tissue, nonneoplastic brain tissue, or PBMCs (not recorded which). The TCR was taken from a human donor with low-grade glioma or glioblastoma, undergoing nonglioma brain surgery, or in good health (not recorded which). The gene calls are TRBV28 and TRBJ1-2; unclear D gene. CDR3 protein: CASSFRDYGYTF. The CDR3, as DNA: TGTGCCAGCAGTTTTCGGGACTATGGCTACACCTTC.